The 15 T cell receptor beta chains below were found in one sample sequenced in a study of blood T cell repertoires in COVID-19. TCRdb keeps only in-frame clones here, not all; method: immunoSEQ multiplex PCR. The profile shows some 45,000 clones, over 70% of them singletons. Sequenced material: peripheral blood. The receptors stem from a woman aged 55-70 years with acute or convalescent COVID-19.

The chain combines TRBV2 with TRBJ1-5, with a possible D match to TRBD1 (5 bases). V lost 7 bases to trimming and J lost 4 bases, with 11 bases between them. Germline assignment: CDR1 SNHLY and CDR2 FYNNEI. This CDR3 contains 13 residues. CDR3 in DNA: TGTGCCAGCACCCTGGGGGGGAATCAGCCCCAGCATTTT. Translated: CASTLGGNQPQHF.

The CDR3 spells CASSDSQGAGAFF. As DNA, the CDR3 is TGCGCCAGCAGTGACTCCCAGGGGGCAGGAGCTTTCTTT. This chain links TRBV10-2 with TRBJ1-1; TRBD1 matches 8 bases. The junction had 7 bases not matched to a gene; V was cut back by 3 bases and J by 10 bases. Germline V gene lookup returns CDR1 WSHSY and CDR2 SAAADI. This CDR3 contains 13 residues.

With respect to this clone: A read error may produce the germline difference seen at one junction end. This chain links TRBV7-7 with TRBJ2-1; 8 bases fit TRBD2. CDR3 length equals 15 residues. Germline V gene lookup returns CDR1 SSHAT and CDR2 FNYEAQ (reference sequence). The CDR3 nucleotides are TGTGCTAGCAGCTTAACGGGGGGGGACAACAATGAGCAGTTCTTC. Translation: CASSLTGGDNNEQFF.

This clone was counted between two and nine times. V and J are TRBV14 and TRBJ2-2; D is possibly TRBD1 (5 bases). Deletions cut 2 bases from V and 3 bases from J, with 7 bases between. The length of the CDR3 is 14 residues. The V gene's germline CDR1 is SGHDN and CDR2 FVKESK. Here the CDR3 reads CASSQLGDTGELFF. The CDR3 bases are TGTGCCAGCAGCCAATTAGGGGACACCGGGGAGCTGTTTTTT.

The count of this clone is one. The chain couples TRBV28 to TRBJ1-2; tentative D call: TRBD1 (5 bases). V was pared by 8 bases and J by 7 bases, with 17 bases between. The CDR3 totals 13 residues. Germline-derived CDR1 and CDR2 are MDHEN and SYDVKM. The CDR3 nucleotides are TGTGCCAGCCTTACACCCGGGGGGGGTGGCTACACCTTC. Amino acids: CASLTPGGGGYTF.

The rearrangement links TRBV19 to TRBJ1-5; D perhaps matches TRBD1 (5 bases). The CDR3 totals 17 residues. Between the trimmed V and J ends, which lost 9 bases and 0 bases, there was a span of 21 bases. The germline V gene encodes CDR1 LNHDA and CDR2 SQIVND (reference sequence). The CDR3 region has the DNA TGTGCCAGCTCGGGAGGGACGGTTTATTATAGCAATCAGCCCCAGCATTTT. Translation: CASSGGTVYYSNQPQHF.

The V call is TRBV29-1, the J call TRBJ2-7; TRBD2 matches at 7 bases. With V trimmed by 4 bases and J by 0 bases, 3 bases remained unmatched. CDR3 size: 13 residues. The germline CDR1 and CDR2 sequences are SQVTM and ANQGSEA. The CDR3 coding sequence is TGCAGCGTTGGATGGGGGGGCTCCTACGAGCAGTACTTC. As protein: CSVGWGGSYEQYF.

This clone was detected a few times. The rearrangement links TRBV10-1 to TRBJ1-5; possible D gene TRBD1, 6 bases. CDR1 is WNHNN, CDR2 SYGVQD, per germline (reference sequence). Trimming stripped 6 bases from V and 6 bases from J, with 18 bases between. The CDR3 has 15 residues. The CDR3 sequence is CASRNNRVGSQPQHF. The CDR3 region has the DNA TGCGCCAGCAGAAACAACAGGGTGGGGAGTCAGCCCCAGCATTTT.

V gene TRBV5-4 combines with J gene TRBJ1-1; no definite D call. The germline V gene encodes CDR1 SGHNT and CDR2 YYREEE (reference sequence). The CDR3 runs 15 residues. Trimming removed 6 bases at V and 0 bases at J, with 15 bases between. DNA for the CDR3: TGTGCCAGCACCGGAGGAGGGCCCATGAACACTGAAGCTTTCTTT. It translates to CASTGGGPMNTEAFF.

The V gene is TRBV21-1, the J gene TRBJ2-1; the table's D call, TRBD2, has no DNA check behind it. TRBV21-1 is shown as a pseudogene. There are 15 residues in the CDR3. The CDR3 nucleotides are TGTGCCAGCAGCCAGCGGGGGACCGCCTACAATGAGCAGTTCTTC. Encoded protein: CASSQRGTAYNEQFF.

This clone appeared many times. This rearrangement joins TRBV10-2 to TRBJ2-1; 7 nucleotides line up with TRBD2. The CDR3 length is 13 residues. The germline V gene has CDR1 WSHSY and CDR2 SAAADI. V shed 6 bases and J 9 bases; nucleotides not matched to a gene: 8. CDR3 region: CASREEQRGEQFF. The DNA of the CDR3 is TGCGCCAGCAGGGAAGAACAGCGGGGTGAGCAGTTCTTC.

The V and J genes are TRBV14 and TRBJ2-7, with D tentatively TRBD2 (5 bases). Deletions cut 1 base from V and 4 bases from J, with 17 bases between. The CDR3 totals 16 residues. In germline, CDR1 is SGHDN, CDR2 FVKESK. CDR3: CASSQVGPGIPYEQYF. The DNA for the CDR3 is TGTGCCAGCAGCCAAGTAGGGCCGGGGATTCCGTACGAGCAGTACTTC.

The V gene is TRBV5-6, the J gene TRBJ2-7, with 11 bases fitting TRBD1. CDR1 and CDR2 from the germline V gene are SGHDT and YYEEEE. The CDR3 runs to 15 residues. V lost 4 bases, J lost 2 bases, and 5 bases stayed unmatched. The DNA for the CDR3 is TGTGCCAGCAGCGCTTCGGGACAGGGGGCCTACGAGCAGTACTTC. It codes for CASSASGQGAYEQYF.

In DNA form, the CDR3 reads TGCGCCAGCAGCCGAACGGACAGGGATGGGACTGAAGCTTTCTTT. Translating gives CASSRTDRDGTEAFF. The chain carries TRBV4-1 and TRBJ1-1, with 8 positions matching TRBD1. CDR3 size: 15 residues. V was pared by 4 bases and J by 5 bases, with 9 bases of the junction left unmatched. Germline V gene lookup returns CDR1 MGHRA and CDR2 YSYEKL.

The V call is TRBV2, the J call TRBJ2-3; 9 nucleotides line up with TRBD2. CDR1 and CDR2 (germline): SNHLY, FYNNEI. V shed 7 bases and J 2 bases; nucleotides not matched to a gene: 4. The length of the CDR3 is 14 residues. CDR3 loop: CASMLAGITDTQYF. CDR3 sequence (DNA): TGTGCCAGCATGCTAGCGGGAATCACAGATACGCAGTATTTT.